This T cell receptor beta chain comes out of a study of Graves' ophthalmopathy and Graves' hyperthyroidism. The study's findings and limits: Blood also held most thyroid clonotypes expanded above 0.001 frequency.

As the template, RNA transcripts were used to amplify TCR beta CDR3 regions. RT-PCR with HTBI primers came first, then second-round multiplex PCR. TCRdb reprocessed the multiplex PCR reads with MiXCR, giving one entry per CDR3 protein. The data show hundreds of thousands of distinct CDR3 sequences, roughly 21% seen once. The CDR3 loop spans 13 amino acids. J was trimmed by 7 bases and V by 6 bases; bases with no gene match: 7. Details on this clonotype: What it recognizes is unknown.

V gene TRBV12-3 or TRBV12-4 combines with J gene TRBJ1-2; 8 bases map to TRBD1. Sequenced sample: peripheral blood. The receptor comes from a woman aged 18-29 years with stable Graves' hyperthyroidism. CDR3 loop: CASSSRGQGGYTF. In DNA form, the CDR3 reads TGTGCCAGCAGCTCCAGGGGGCAGGGTGGCTACACCTTC.